The 9 T cell receptor beta chains below come from one sample, sequenced in a study of graft-versus-host responses after intestinal transplantation listed by TCRdb under 2021. Their target antigens are unknown. Libraries were made using the immunoSEQ multiplex PCR assay. Held by TCRdb, this immuneACCESS table contains in-frame sequences only and omits some clones. Under half of the omission traces to an unresolved V gene where checked; the cause of the rest is unknown. Counted in this sample were roughly 120,000 clones; 90% of them appeared once. The ten largest make up approximately 0.18% of the sample. Per the publication, the time point label means: cells obtained before transplantation from donor or recipient. The material was unstimulated CD4+ T cells sorted from spleen or lymph node cells, obtained before intestinal transplant. All receptors come from a human donor who received an intestinal transplant.

This rearrangement joins TRBV2 to TRBJ2-5; perhaps TRBD2 as D (6 bases). Trimming took 6 bases from V and 0 from J, leaving 11 bases between them. Germline-derived CDR1 and CDR2 are SNHLY and FYNNEI. The CDR3 sequence is 14 residues long. The CDR3 here is CASRDRTNQETQYF. CDR3 bases: TGTGCCAGCAGGGACCGGACTAACCAAGAGACCCAGTACTTC. Variable domain in full (rest from reference TRBV2 and TRBJ2-5): EPEVTQTPSHQVTQMGQEVILRCVPISNHLYFYWYRQILGQKVEFLVSFYNNEISEKSEIFDDQFSVERPDGSNFTLKIRSTKLEDSAMYFCASRDRTNQETQYFGPGTRLLVL.

V and J are TRBV7-9 and TRBJ1-2; 8 bases line up with TRBD1. V lost 1 base to trimming and J lost 4 bases; unmatched junction nucleotides: 5. Germline V gene lookup returns CDR1 SEHNR and CDR2 FQNEAQ (reference sequence). The CDR3 is 15 residues long. In DNA form, the CDR3 reads TGTGCCAGCAGCTTAGGACAGGGGCCCGTCTATGGCTACACCTTC. Translated: CASSLGQGPVYGYTF.

This chain connects TRBV12-5 to TRBJ2-3; 14 bases are shared with TRBD2. The CDR3 runs to 16 residues. From germline, CDR1 is LGHNT and CDR2 FRNRAP. The junction had 3 bases not matched to a gene; V was cut back by 4 bases and J by 3 bases. CDR3 amino acids: CASGSGLAGDTDTQYF. The CDR3 coding sequence is TGTGCTAGTGGTTCGGGACTAGCGGGGGATACAGATACGCAGTATTTT. Variable domain in full (rest from reference TRBV12-5 and TRBJ2-3): DARVTQTPRHKVTEMGQEVTMRCQPILGHNTVFWYRQTMMQGLELLAYFRNRAPLDDSGMPKDRFSAEMPDATLATLKIQPSEPRDSAVYFCASGSGLAGDTDTQYFGPGTRLTVL.

V usage is TRBV5-1 and J usage is TRBJ2-1, with D possibly matching TRBD1 (5 bases). V lost 2 bases and J 7 bases, leaving 10 bases between the germline ends. Germline values: CDR1 SGHRS, CDR2 YFSETQ. The CDR3 extends over 13 amino acids. The CDR3 spells CASSLGAANEQFF. The CDR3 nucleotides read TGCGCCAGCAGCTTAGGGGCGGCAAATGAGCAGTTCTTC.

V usage is TRBV29-1 and J usage is TRBJ2-1, with 7 bases identical to TRBD1. The CDR3 loop spans 14 amino acids. Trimming at V came to 0 bases and at J to 4 bases, leaving 3 bases not matched to a gene. Germline V gene data show CDR1 as SQVTM and CDR2 as ANQGSEA. DNA for the CDR3: TGCAGCGTTGAAGAGCCGACAGGGTACAATGAGCAGTTCTTC. Translated, it gives CSVEEPTGYNEQFF.

The chain is built from TRBV2 and TRBJ1-2, with D tentatively TRBD1 (6 bases). Germline V gives CDR1 SNHLY, CDR2 FYNNEI. This CDR3 is 13 amino acids long. Trimming removed 8 bases from V and 3 bases from J, with 13 bases in between. The CDR3 nucleotides are TGTGCCAGCTCCCGGGACATACACTATGGCTACACCTTC. Amino acids: CASSRDIHYGYTF. The variable domain in full, completed from reference TRBV2 and TRBJ1-2, reads EPEVTQTPSHQVTQMGQEVILRCVPISNHLYFYWYRQILGQKVEFLVSFYNNEISEKSEIFDDQFSVERPDGSNFTLKIRSTKLEDSAMYFCASSRDIHYGYTFGSGTRLTVV.

CDR3 DNA sequence: TGTGCCATCAGGAGAACCGGGAGCCCTGAGAGGGAGCAGTACTTC. Protein product: CAIRRTGSPEREQYF. The chain joins TRBV10-3 to TRBJ2-7, with a weak D call TRBD2 (6 bases). V was trimmed by 6 bases and J by 7 bases, leaving 22 bases between them. Germline CDR1 reads ENHRY; CDR2 reads SYGVKD. The CDR3 totals 15 residues.

CDR3 nucleotide sequence: TGTGCCTGGAGTGACCGGAGGGGCCAGCCCCAGCATTTT. It translates to CAWSDRRGQPQHF. This chain links TRBV30 with TRBJ1-5, with D possibly being TRBD1 (5 bases). Germline CDR1 reads GTSNPN; CDR2 reads SVGIG (reference sequence). The CDR3 covers 13 residues. Trimming stripped 1 base from V and 7 bases from J, with 11 bases between.

V gene TRBV21-1 combines with J gene TRBJ2-3; TRBD2, as called in the table, went unchecked against the DNA. TRBV21-1 is recorded as a pseudogene. This CDR3 spans 15 amino acids. The CDR3 sequence: CASSNSQSDTDTQYF. As DNA, the CDR3 is TGTGCCAGCAGCAATAGCCAGTCCGACACAGATACGCAGTATTTT.